This T cell receptor (beta chain) was obtained from a study of T cell changes during pregnancy in multiple sclerosis. This clone was recorded once. V lost 4 bases and J lost 4; bases outside the gene matches: 6. CDR3 length: 14 amino acids. Germline CDR1 SGHRS, CDR2 YFSETQ. Repertoires were generated with immunoSEQ multiplex PCR, while TCRdb's copy carries only in-frame clones and drops some. The top ten clones hold about 0.8% of a sample with tens of thousands of clones, roughly nine tenths of them seen once. The chain couples TRBV5-1 to TRBJ2-3; 7 bases are shared with TRBD2. The starting material was CD4+ T cells from peripheral blood mononuclear cells, obtained in the first trimester of pregnancy. This TCR derives from a female donor with multiple sclerosis, enrolled in a pregnancy study. CDR3 residues: CASSPSGVPDTQYF. Here the CDR3 DNA reads TGCGCCAGCAGCCCCAGCGGGGTTCCAGATACGCAGTATTTT.